These T cell receptor beta chains were read from a single sample in a study of T-cell reconstitution after alpha-beta-depleted transplantation in children. TCRdb fed the PCR reads into MiXCR, producing one record per CDR3 protein. The data hold about 690,000 distinct CDR3 sequences, with 16% observed a single time. The source was PBMCs from the stem cell graft donor, collected from the stem cell graft. The receptors derive from a human donor who donated a stem cell graft to a child with acute myeloid leukemia. Each CDR3 is given with its conserved first and last residue. The D gene is left open where the match is weak. Clone size, where shown, is once, few, many, or a class for clones that have expanded.

size: many; J: TRBJ2-1; V: TRBV5-5; D: TRBD1; DNA: TGTGCCAGCAGCTTGCGCCAGGGGGCCTTGAGCTCCTACAATGAGCAGTTCTTC; CDR3: CASSLRQGALSSYNEQFF
size: -; J: TRBJ2-1; V: TRBV9; D: TRBD2; DNA: TGTGCCAGCAGCGTAGAACTAGCGGGGGGGAATGAGCAGTTCTTC; CDR3: CASSVELAGGNEQFF
size: many; J: TRBJ2-3; V: TRBV4-2; D: TRBD2; DNA: TGTGCCAGCAGCCAGGCAGAGGGGACTAGCGGGGTGGGGGATACGCAGTATTTT; CDR3: CASSQAEGTSGVGDTQYF
size: -; J: TRBJ1-1; V: TRBV5-1; D: TRBD1; DNA: TGCGCCAGCAGTTCACGGACAGGGTCATTTGAAGCTTTCTTT; CDR3: CASSSRTGSFEAFF
size: -; J: TRBJ1-5; V: TRBV7-9; D: -; DNA: TGTGCCAGCAGCTCCGCAGGGTATAGCAATCAGCCCCAGCATTTT; CDR3: CASSSAGYSNQPQHF
size: -; J: TRBJ1-4; V: TRBV30; D: -; DNA: TGTGCCTGGAGTGTTCGGGGACGGAAGAATGAAAAACTGTTTTTT; CDR3: CAWSVRGRKNEKLFF
size: many; J: TRBJ1-3; V: TRBV20-1; D: -; DNA: TGCAGTGCTAGTCGGACCCCAGGAAACACCATATATTTT; CDR3: CSASRTPGNTIYF
size: many; J: TRBJ1-6; V: TRBV7-9; D: -; DNA: TGTGCCAGCAGCTTTGAAAATTCACCCCTCCACTTT; CDR3: CASSFENSPLHF
size: -; J: TRBJ1-5; V: TRBV15; D: TRBD1; DNA: TGTGCCACCCGACAGGGGGCAGGCAATCAGCCCCAGCATTTT; CDR3: CATRQGAGNQPQHF
size: -; J: TRBJ2-2; V: TRBV5-1; D: -; DNA: TGCGCCAGCGCCTATCCGACAAGGACAACCAACACCGGGGAGCTGTTTTTT; CDR3: CASAYPTRTTNTGELFF
size: few; J: TRBJ1-2; V: TRBV3-1; D: -; DNA: TGTGCCAGCAGCCGGACGGTATCGGATGGCTACACCTTC; CDR3: CASSRTVSDGYTF
size: few; J: TRBJ2-7; V: TRBV11-1; D: -; DNA: TGTGCCAGCAGCTTATTTCAGGATCCCTACGAGCAGTACTTC; CDR3: CASSLFQDPYEQYF
size: -; J: TRBJ2-3; V: TRBV27; D: -; DNA: TGTGCCAGCACGCCTCGTACAGACCCAAGGCATACGCAGTATTTT; CDR3: CASTPRTDPRHTQYF
size: many; J: TRBJ2-1; V: TRBV10-3; D: TRBD2; DNA: TGTGCCATCGGTACTAGCGGGGGGGCGGTCTCTTACAATGAGCAGTTCTTC; CDR3: CAIGTSGGAVSYNEQFF
size: -; J: TRBJ1-1; V: TRBV7-8; D: -; DNA: TGTGCCAGCAGCTTAGCGGTCCCAAACACTGAAGCTTTCTTT; CDR3: CASSLAVPNTEAFF
size: few; J: TRBJ1-1; V: TRBV4-2; D: TRBD1; DNA: TGTGCCAGCAGCCATCCCCGGGACAGACTAAAGAACACTGAAGCTTTCTTT; CDR3: CASSHPRDRLKNTEAFF
size: -; J: TRBJ1-1; V: TRBV7-2; D: -; DNA: TGTGCCAGCAGCCGCGTAGCGGGGCGGGAAGCTTTCTTT; CDR3: CASSRVAGREAFF
size: few; J: TRBJ2-2; V: TRBV30; D: -; DNA: TGTGCCTGGAGCACCGGGGAGCTGTTTTTT; CDR3: CAWSTGELFF
size: -; J: TRBJ2-6; V: TRBV5-1; D: -; DNA: TGCGCCAGCAGCTTGGCCGGCGGGCTCTCTGGGGCCAACGTCCTGACTTTC; CDR3: CASSLAGGLSGANVLTF
size: -; J: TRBJ2-7; V: TRBV7-2; D: TRBD1; DNA: TGTGCCAGCAGCTTACAATACGGGACAGGGGATCTCGAGCAGTACTTC; CDR3: CASSLQYGTGDLEQYF
size: few; J: TRBJ1-1; V: TRBV7-9; D: -; DNA: TGTGCCAGTCGAAATTACGGGGTATCCCTGAACACTGAAGCTTTCTTT; CDR3: CASRNYGVSLNTEAFF
size: -; J: TRBJ1-1; V: TRBV20-1; D: -; DNA: TGCAGTGCTAGAGATCTCACAGACTACACTGAAGCTTTCTTT; CDR3: CSARDLTDYTEAFF
size: many; J: TRBJ1-5; V: TRBV20-1; D: -; DNA: TGCAGTGCCCTTCCACAGGAAAGCAATCAGCCCCAGCATTTT; CDR3: CSALPQESNQPQHF
size: few; J: TRBJ2-3; V: TRBV7-9; D: -; DNA: TGTGCCAGCAGCTTTAGTGCCCCAGATACGCAGTATTTT; CDR3: CASSFSAPDTQYF
size: once; J: TRBJ2-7; V: TRBV12-3/TRBV12-4; D: TRBD1; DNA: TGTGCCAGCAGAGTACAGGGGAAACCCTACGAGCAGTACTTC; CDR3: CASRVQGKPYEQYF